This T cell receptor beta chain was recorded in a study of radiation and T cells in renal cell carcinoma. Treatment given: 15 Gy SBRT to primary tumor, nephrectomy 4 weeks later. Nephrectomy followed 15 Gy stereotactic body radiation by 4 weeks. The CDR3 is 15 residues long. V lost 0 bases, J lost 0 bases, and 8 bases lay in between. CDR1 LNHNV and CDR2 YYDKDF come from the germline V gene (reference sequence). Study conclusions and caveats: In blood, top tumor clones expanded by 2 weeks, shrinking by 4. Irradiated tumors had higher TCR clonality than control tumors.

The table came from immunoSEQ multiplex PCR; TCRdb's copy has only in-frame clones and leaves some out. There are approximately 10,000 clones in the sample; about three fifths occur only once, and over 15% lies in the top ten. Turning to this clone: The antigen is unknown.

The source is a man aged 55 to 70 with renal cell carcinoma. The chain joins TRBV15 to TRBJ1-1; D is ambiguous. The input for sequencing was tumor tissue, taken from a patient whose treatment included radiotherapy and nephrectomy. CDR3: CATSRDRSVNTEAFF. Here the CDR3 DNA reads TGTGCCACCAGCAGAGATCGGTCAGTGAACACTGAAGCTTTCTTT.